This TCR beta chain is drawn from a study of shared clonotypes between healthy human individuals (dated by TCRdb to about 2020). In the study overall: The cohort comprised a couple of women and a few men aged 18 to 49 years. Per donor, leukapheresis produced somewhere between about 0.9 and 9 billion PBMCs. Libraries were prepared and TCR repertoires were sequenced by different laboratories using diverse techniques, in order to increase sequencing depth and limit assay-specific biases. Blood TCR repertoires of several healthy adults were deeply sequenced to estimate repertoire size and the extent of clonotype sharing between individuals. Per donor, three plates each were used for CD4 naive and CD4 memory, two for CD8 naive, and one for CD8 memory.

Trimming costs V 5 bases and J 3 bases, and their ends lie 13 bases apart. The CDR3 measures 14 amino acids from cysteine to phenylalanine. Only the CDR3 portion is preserved as DNA: 42 bases, with reading frame beginning at the first base. The germline V gene (reference sequence) gives CDR1 as LNHDA and CDR2 as SQIVND. Using the deep immunoSEQ assay, TCR CDR3 regions were amplified from genomic DNA by multiplex PCR. For each cell subset, the extracted genomic DNA was distributed evenly across all wells of several immunoSEQ 96-well plates, and each plate served as one replicate. For sorted subsets, each replicate PCR was loaded with about 0.2 ug genomic DNA, equivalent to some 27,000 T cell genomes. Purified libraries were measured with a Qubit 3.0 fluorometer, size-checked on a Bioanalyzer 2100, and measured again with the KAPA Library Quantification kit. Every immunoSEQ 96-well plate was sequenced on a dedicated single-read 150-cycle Illumina NextSeq 550 flow cell. Under the source paper's analysis protocol: The immunoSEQ output contained only junctional sequences without quality scores, so filtering could not match that applied to full-length reads. To assign V/J genes and CDR3, sequences were annotated against IMGT germline references using PyIR, a Python wrapper for IgBLAST v1.9. Reads were removed for weak V/J assignments (E-value above 1e-6), missing CDR3, stop codons, out-of-frame junctions, or ambiguous translated residues. V3J clonotypes were defined as sequences sharing an identical inferred V gene, J gene, and CDR3 amino acid sequence. To compute the percentage overlap between repertoires, the number of shared unique clonotypes was divided by the size of the smaller repertoire. Richness of each repertoire was evaluated using RTK rarefaction, the Chao1 estimator, and Recon v2.1 estimates of unobserved clonotypes. For all TCRbeta clonotypes obtained by the gDNA method from several donors, generation probabilities were computed with OLGA. TCRdb provides this immuneACCESS table in a form limited to in-frame rearrangements. Some clones are lacking; in checked studies, under half of them reflect an unresolved V gene, and why the rest are absent is not known. That table furnishes V, J and clone size, whereas the DNA furnished D and trimming. The sample table records about 1 million clones; about 80% of these occur just once. Clones ranked in the top ten supply approximately 1.3% of the sample.

Donors were healthy HIV-negative adults with no recently reported acute infections or vaccinations. All donors were Caucasian adults living in Nashville, Tennessee, USA. Magnetic negative selection was used to enrich CD4+ T cells, after which naive cells were positively selected on CD45RA and the negative fraction became the memory subset. Blood was obtained by leukapheresis, after which PBMCs were separated by Ficoll-Histopaque density gradient centrifugation and cryopreserved in liquid nitrogen vapor phase. Purity and quantity of every magnetically sorted T cell population were checked by analytical flow cytometry. Genomic DNA was isolated from every sorted fraction and measured by UV absorbance on a Nanodrop 2000c. As concerns this clone: Its cognate antigen has yet to be identified. Base quality data are lacking; no much larger clone is found one base away.

Study-wide conclusions, independent of this receptor: Because the study included only a small number of donors, the genetic and exposure-history diversity represented was limited. When several donors were compared, the shared fraction of clonotypes was roughly 4.8% for naive CD4, roughly 3.3% for naive CD8, 2% to 2.5% for memory CD4, and 0.4% for memory CD8. Pairwise subsampling led to the expectation that sequencing depth would affect the degree of clonotype sharing among donors. Sampling was restricted to blood, and TCR repertoires in tissue are likely to differ from TCR repertoires in blood. Naive subsets generally had larger estimated clonotype richness than memory subsets did. Rarefaction of sorted-subset datasets indicated incomplete sequencing despite the large sequencing depth. Clonotypes shared by all four sorted-subset donors showed higher generation probabilities than non-shared clonotypes.

This TCR was sampled from a man aged 18 to 29 in good health. This sequence uses TRBV19 and TRBJ1-2, with the D gene uncertain. Material: memory CD4+ T cells sorted from blood. Interpreted using the paper, the cell subset or site label stands for: CD45RA-negative fraction. CDR3 sequence: CASSAPPDYYGYTF. The bases are TGTGCCAGTAGTGCACCGCCTGATTACTATGGCTACACCTTC.